One T cell receptor (beta chain) is described in this entry. The data are from a study of shared clonotypes between healthy human individuals. This CDR3 comprises 15 residues. V shed 7 bases, J shed 3 bases, and the junction held 8 bases outside the gene matches. Per the germline V gene, CDR1 is SGHRS and CDR2 is YFSETQ. Assay: immunoSEQ multiplex PCR; the TCRdb copy retains only in-frame clones and omits some. The sample holds roughly 530,000 clones, 90% to 97% seen once. The sequencing input was naive CD4+ T cells sorted from blood. Documented subset: CD45RA+ positively selected. V and J are TRBV5-1 and TRBJ2-2; 8 nucleotides line up with TRBD2. The source of this sequence is a woman aged 30 to 39 in good health. The chain's CDR3 is CASHSGTPDTGELFF. The CDR3 nucleotides read TGCGCCAGCCATAGCGGGACCCCCGACACCGGGGAGCTGTTTTTT.